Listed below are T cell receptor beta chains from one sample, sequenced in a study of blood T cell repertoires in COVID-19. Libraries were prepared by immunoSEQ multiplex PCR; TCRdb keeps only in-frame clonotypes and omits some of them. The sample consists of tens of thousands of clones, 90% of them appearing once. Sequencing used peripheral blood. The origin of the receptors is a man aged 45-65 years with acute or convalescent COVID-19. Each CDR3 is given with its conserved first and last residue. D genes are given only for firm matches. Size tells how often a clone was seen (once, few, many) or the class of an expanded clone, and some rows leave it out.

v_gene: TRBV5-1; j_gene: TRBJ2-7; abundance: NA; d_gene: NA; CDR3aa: CASRYESYEQYF; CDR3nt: TGCGCCAGCAGGTATGAGTCCTACGAGCAGTACTTC
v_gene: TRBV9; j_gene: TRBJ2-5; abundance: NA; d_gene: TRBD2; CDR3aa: CASSVSLGREETQYF; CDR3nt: TGTGCCAGCAGCGTATCGTTAGGGAGGGAGGAGACCCAGTACTTC
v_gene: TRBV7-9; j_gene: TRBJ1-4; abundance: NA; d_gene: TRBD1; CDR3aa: CASSFLRGQHEKLFF; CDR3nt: TGTGCCAGCAGCTTTTTAAGGGGGCAACATGAAAAACTGTTTTTT
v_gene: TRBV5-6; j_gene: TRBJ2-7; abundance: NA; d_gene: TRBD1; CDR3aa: CASSTTGGFYEQYF; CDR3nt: TGTGCCAGCAGCACTACAGGGGGGTTCTACGAGCAGTACTTC
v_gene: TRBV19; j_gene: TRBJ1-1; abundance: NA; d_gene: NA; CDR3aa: CASSPGQFWHTEAFF; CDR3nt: TGTGCCAGTAGTCCGGGACAATTTTGGCACACTGAAGCTTTCTTT
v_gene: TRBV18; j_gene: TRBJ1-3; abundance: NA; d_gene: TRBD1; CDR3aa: CASSPGQGYGNTIYF; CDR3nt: TGTGCCAGCTCACCGGGACAGGGGTATGGAAACACCATATATTTT
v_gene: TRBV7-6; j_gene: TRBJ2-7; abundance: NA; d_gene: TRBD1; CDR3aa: CASSLGTGENYEQYF; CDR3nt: TGTGCCAGCAGCTTGGGGACAGGGGAGAACTACGAGCAGTACTTC
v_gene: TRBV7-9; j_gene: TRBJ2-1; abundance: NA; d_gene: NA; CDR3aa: CASSTVQGIINEQFF; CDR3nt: TGTGCCAGCAGCACCGTCCAGGGAATCATCAATGAGCAGTTCTTC
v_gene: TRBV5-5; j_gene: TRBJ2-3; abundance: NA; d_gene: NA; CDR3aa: CASSLGGPEDTQYF; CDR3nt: TGTGCCAGCAGCTTGGGCGGGCCAGAAGATACGCAGTATTTT
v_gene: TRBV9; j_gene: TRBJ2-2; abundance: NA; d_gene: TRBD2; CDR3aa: CASSGERGLAGGSTGELFF; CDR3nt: TGTGCCAGCAGCGGTGAACGGGGACTAGCGGGAGGATCCACCGGGGAGCTGTTTTTT
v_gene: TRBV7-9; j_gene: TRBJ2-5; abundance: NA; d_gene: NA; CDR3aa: CASSQAVFKETQYF; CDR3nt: TGTGCCAGCAGCCAAGCGGTCTTCAAAGAGACCCAGTACTTC
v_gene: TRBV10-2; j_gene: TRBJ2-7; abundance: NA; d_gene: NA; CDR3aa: CATKPEGVSYEQYF; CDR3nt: TGCGCCACCAAACCCGAGGGGGTTTCCTACGAGCAGTACTTC
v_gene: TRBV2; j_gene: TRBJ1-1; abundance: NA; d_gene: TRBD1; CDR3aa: CASNRQGRWSTEAFF; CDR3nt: TGTGCCAGCAACCGACAGGGGAGGTGGAGTACTGAAGCTTTCTTT
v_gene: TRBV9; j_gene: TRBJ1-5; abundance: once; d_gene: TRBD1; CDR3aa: CASSATGGGQPQHF; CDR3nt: TGTGCCAGCAGCGCGACAGGGGGCGGTCAGCCCCAGCATTTT
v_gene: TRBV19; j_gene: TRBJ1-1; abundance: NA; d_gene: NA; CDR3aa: CASSMQVMNTEAFF; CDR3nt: TGTGCCAGTAGTATGCAGGTTATGAACACTGAAGCTTTCTTT
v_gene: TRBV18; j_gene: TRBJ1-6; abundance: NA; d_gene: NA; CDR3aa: CASSPTRIDSPLHF; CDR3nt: TGTGCCAGCTCGCCTACTAGAATCGATTCACCCCTCCACTTT
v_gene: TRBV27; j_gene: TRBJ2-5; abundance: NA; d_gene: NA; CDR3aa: CASSLVTGVTLETQYF; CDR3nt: TGTGCCAGCAGTTTGGTGACGGGAGTAACATTAGAGACCCAGTACTTC
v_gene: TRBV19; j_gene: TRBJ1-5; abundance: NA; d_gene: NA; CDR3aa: CASSIDPERGHYQPQHF; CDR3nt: TGTGCCAGTAGTATAGATCCTGAAAGGGGTCACTATCAGCCCCAGCATTTT
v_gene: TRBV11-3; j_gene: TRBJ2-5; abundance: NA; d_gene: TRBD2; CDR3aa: CASSLGGGKETQYF; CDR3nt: TGTGCCAGCAGCCTCGGGGGGGGCAAAGAGACCCAGTACTTC
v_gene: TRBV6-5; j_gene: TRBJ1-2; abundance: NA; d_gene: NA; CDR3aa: CASSPGWGYGYTF; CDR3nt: TGTGCCAGCAGTCCAGGGTGGGGCTATGGCTACACCTTC
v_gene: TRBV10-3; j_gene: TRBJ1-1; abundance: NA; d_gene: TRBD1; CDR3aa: CAISDPGQGSTEAFF; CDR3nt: TGTGCCATCAGCGATCCGGGACAGGGGAGCACTGAAGCTTTCTTT
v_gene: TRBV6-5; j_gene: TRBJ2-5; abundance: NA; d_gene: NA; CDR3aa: CASTPGGWGKETQYF; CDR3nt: TGTGCCAGCACTCCCGGGGGTTGGGGCAAAGAGACCCAGTACTTC
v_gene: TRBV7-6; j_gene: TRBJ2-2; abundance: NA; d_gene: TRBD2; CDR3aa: CASSVAGGPIGELFF; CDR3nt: TGTGCCAGCAGTGTAGCGGGAGGGCCTATCGGGGAGCTGTTTTTT
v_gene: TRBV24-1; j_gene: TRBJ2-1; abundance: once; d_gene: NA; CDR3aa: CATSDLGRNEQFF; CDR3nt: TGTGCCACCAGTGATTTGGGCCGCAATGAGCAGTTCTTC
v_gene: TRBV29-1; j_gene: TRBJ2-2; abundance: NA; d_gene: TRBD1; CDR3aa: CSAGRGQGGELFF; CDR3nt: TGCAGCGCCGGCAGGGGGCAGGGCGGGGAGCTGTTTTTT
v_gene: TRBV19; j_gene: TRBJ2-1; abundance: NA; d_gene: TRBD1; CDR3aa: CASSVGQGNEQFF; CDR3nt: TGTGCCAGTAGTGTCGGACAGGGCAATGAGCAGTTCTTC
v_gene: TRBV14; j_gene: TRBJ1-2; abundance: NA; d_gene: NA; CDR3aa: CASSMMEGGYTF; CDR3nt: TGTGCCAGCAGCATGATGGAGGGGGGCTACACCTTC
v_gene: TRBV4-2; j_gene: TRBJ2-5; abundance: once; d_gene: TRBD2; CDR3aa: CASSQGAAGAPPETQYF; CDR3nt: TGTGCCAGCAGCCAAGGGGCAGCGGGAGCCCCCCCAGAGACCCAGTACTTC
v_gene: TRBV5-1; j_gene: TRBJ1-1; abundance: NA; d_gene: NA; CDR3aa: CASSLGGTNTEAFF; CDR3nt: TGCGCCAGCAGCCTTGGGGGCACGAACACTGAAGCTTTCTTT
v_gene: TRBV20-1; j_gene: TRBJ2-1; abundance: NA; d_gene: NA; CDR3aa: CSGLIQDEQFF; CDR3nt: TGCAGTGGATTGATCCAGGATGAGCAGTTCTTC
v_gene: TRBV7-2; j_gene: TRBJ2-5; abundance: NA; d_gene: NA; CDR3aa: CASSLRRSGLQETQYF; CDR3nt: TGTGCCAGCAGCCTCCGACGGAGCGGACTTCAAGAGACCCAGTACTTC
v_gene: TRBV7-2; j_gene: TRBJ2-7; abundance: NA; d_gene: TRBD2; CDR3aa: CASSLSGTSGSSSYEQYF; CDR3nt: TGTGCCAGCAGCTTATCTGGGACTAGCGGGAGTAGCTCCTACGAGCAGTACTTC
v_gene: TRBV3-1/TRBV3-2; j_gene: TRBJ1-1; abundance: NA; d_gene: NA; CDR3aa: CASSPWGQTDTEAFF; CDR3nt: TGTGCCAGCAGCCCCTGGGGGCAGACGGACACTGAAGCTTTCTTT
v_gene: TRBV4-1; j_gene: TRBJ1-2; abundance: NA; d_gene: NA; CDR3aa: CASSQGLYNYGYTF; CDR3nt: TGCGCCAGCAGCCAAGGACTGTATAACTATGGCTACACCTTC
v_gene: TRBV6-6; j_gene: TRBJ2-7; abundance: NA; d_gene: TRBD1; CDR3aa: CASSLTGADSYEQYF; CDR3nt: TGTGCCAGCAGTTTAACAGGGGCCGACTCCTACGAGCAGTACTTC
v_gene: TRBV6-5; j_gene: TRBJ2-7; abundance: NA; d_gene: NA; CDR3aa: CASSYSRVHEQYF; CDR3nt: TGTGCCAGCAGTTACTCGAGGGTACACGAGCAGTACTTC
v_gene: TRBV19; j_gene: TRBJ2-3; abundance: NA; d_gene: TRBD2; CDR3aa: CASSRGLAGGIDTDTQYF; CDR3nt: TGTGCCAGTAGTAGGGGACTAGCGGGAGGGATCGACACAGATACGCAGTATTTT
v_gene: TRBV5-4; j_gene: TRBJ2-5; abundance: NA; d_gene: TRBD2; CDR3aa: CASSAPTSSEKETQYF; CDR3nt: TGTGCCAGCAGCGCCCCGACTAGCTCCGAAAAAGAGACCCAGTACTTC
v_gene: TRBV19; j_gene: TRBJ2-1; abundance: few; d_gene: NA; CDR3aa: CASTSLGSYNEQFF; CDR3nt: TGTGCCAGTACCTCCCTCGGGTCCTACAATGAGCAGTTCTTC
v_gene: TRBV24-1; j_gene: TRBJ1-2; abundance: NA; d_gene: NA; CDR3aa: CATSDLSRSYGYTF; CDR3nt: TGTGCCACCAGTGATTTGTCCAGAAGCTATGGCTACACCTTC
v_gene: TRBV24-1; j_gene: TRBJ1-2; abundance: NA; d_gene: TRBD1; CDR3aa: CATSETGTGLTNYGYTF; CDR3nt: TGTGCCACCAGTGAGACCGGGACAGGGTTGACTAACTATGGCTACACCTTC
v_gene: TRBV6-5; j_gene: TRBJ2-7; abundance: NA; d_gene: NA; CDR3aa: CASRYEGRGPYEQYF; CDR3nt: TGTGCCAGCAGGTATGAAGGGCGGGGCCCCTACGAGCAGTACTTC
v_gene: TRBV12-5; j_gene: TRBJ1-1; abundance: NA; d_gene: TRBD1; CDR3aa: CASGGPTGVEITEAFF; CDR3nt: TGTGCTAGTGGTGGCCCGACAGGGGTGGAAATCACTGAAGCTTTCTTT
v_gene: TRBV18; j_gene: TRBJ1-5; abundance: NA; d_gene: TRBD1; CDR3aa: CASSPGDRGRDQPQHF; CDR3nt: TGTGCCAGCTCACCCGGGGACAGGGGGCGCGATCAGCCCCAGCATTTT
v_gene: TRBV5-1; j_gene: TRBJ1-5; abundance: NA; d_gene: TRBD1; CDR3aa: CASSPGGTGLVQPQHF; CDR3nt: TGCGCCAGCAGCCCGGGGGGGACAGGGTTAGTTCAGCCCCAGCATTTT
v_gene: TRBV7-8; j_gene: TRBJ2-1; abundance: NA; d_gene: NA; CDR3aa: CASSLSTGGLLSSYNEQFF; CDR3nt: TGTGCCAGCAGCTTATCTACCGGCGGTTTATTAAGCTCCTACAATGAGCAGTTCTTC
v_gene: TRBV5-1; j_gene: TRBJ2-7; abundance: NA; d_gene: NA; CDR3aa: CASSLVGAGSLYEQYF; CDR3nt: TGCGCCAGCAGCTTGGTCGGCGCAGGGTCTCTCTACGAGCAGTACTTC
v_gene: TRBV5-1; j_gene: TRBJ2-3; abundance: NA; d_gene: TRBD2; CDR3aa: CASSLGAGLETDTQYF; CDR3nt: TGCGCCAGCAGCTTGGGAGCGGGACTGGAGACAGATACGCAGTATTTT
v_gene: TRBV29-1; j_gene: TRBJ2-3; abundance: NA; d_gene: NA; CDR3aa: CSVVSGPVLDTQYF; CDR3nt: TGCAGCGTTGTTTCAGGGCCGGTCCTAGATACGCAGTATTTT